These 13 T cell receptor beta chains were sequenced from one sample in a study of Ad26.COV2.S vaccination and SARS-CoV-2 variants (dated by TCRdb to about 2021). Read against the paper, the sample's treatment or condition label means: around 19 received Ad26.COV2.S at low or high dose, single or two shots; several received placebo; per-sample allocation not given. Repertoires of vaccine and placebo recipients were sequenced from samples taken on day 63 after the first injection. The protocol used for the library was the immunoSEQ multiplex PCR assay. TCRdb re-hosts the immuneACCESS table, in-frame sequences only. Its copies lack some clones; in the studies checked, an unresolved V gene accounts for under half of them, and the cause for the rest is not known. This sample comprises about 450,000 clones, 89% of them detected only once. The ten largest clones take up 2.5% to 3% of the sample. The source was peripheral blood, collected in a trial of Ad26.COV2.S vaccine versus placebo. The receptors stem from a person aged 18-65 years who received the Ad26.COV2.S COVID-19 vaccine or a placebo.

The chain joins TRBV7-3 to TRBJ2-1; D possibly corresponds to TRBD2 (6 bases). V was clipped by 5 bases and J by 13 bases, with 24 bases between them. Germline V CDR1 and CDR2: SGHTA, FQGTGA. The CDR3 covers 15 residues. CDR3 DNA: TGTGCCAGCAGCCCGGGGGTGGAGGTGGGGCAAACCCAGTTCTTC. Protein sequence: CASSPGVEVGQTQFF. The entire variable domain, with the rest obtained from reference TRBV7-3 and TRBJ2-1, is as follows: GAGVSQTPSNKVTEKGKYVELRCDPISGHTALYWYRQSLGQGPEFLIYFQGTGAADDSGLPNDRFFAVRPEGSVSTLKIQRTERGDSAVYLCASSPGVEVGQTQFFGPGTRLTVL.

CDR3 sequence reads: CASSPSQGEDTQYF. For the CDR3, the DNA is TGTGCCAGCTCACCTTCTCAGGGCGAGGATACGCAGTATTTT. J is TRBJ2-3 and V is TRBV18; tentatively, D is TRBD1 (5 bases). The CDR3 runs to 14 residues. V was shortened by 3 bases and J by 6 bases, with 13 bases between the two germline ends. In germline, CDR1 is KGHSH, CDR2 LQKENI.

In nucleotides, the CDR3 is TGTGCCAGCAGTTTATCAGGCCGTGGGGGCACCGAAGAGACCCAGTACTTC. It is translated as CASSLSGRGGTEETQYF. V usage is TRBV27 and J usage is TRBJ2-5; possible D gene TRBD1, 6 bases. The germline V gene encodes CDR1 MNHEY and CDR2 SMNVEV (reference sequence). The CDR3 totals 17 residues. V lost 0 bases to trimming and J lost 3 bases, with 17 bases between them.

This chain connects TRBV4-2 to TRBJ1-5; tentative D call: TRBD1 (6 bases). The V end lost 1 base, the J end lost 5 bases, and 9 bases lay between the germline ends. Per germline, CDR1 LGHNA and CDR2 YNFKEQ. The CDR3 is 14 residues long. Written as DNA, the CDR3 is TGTGCCAGCAGCCAAGTTTCAGGGGATCAGCCCCAGCATTTT. It encodes CASSQVSGDQPQHF.

Regarding this clone: The same CDR3 can be traced to other DNA sequences in this sample. The rearrangement links TRBV5-1 to TRBJ1-2; no definite D call. Germline lookup yields CDR1 SGHRS and CDR2 YFSETQ. V dropped 0 bases and J dropped 3 bases, with 6 bases sitting between them. This CDR3 is 13 amino acids long. CDR3 residues: CASSLGRDYGYTF. The CDR3 DNA reads as TGCGCCAGCAGCTTGGGACGGGACTATGGCTACACCTTC.

V is TRBV24-1 and J is TRBJ1-5, with 8 bases lining up with TRBD1. The CDR3 is made up of 17 amino acids. J was trimmed by 4 bases and V by 2 bases; bases with no gene match: 9. CDR1 KGHDR and CDR2 SFDVKD come from the germline V gene. This chain's CDR3 is CATSDYRDRRINQPQHF. The CDR3 coding sequence is TGTGCCACCAGTGATTATCGGGACAGGCGAATAAATCAGCCCCAGCATTTT.

The CDR3 DNA follows: TGCGCCAGCTCCGGGTCACGGGGCACCGGGGAGCTGTTTTTT. Translating it yields CASSGSRGTGELFF. The V gene is TRBV5-1, the J gene TRBJ2-2, with a weak D call TRBD2 (5 bases). Between the trimmed V and J ends, which lost 7 bases and 4 bases, there was a span of 14 bases. Germline CDR1 and CDR2: SGHRS and YFSETQ. This CDR3 region has 14 residues.

The chain is built from TRBV6-2 or TRBV6-3 and TRBJ1-5; tentatively, D is TRBD1 (6 bases). Trimming cost V 4 bases and J 5 bases, with 12 bases left between them. CDR1 is MNHEY and CDR2 is SVGEGT in the germline V gene. There are 14 residues in the CDR3. The CDR3 reads CASSSRGADQPQHF. The DNA for the CDR3 is TGTGCCAGCAGTTCGAGGGGGGCTGATCAGCCCCAGCATTTT.

The CDR3 sequence is CASSFRVGETQYF. DNA for the CDR3: TGTGCCAGCAGCTTTAGGGTCGGGGAGACCCAGTACTTC. This chain joins TRBV11-2 and TRBJ2-5; the D is unclear. The CDR3 extends over 13 amino acids. Deletions cut 3 bases from V and 5 bases from J, with 10 bases between. From germline, CDR1 is SGHAT and CDR2 FQNNGV.

J is TRBJ1-4 and V is TRBV9; maybe TRBD1 (5 bases). The germline V gene encodes CDR1 SGDLS and CDR2 YYNGEE. The CDR3 consists of 15 residues. V was pared by 7 bases and J by 13 bases, with 26 bases between. This chain's CDR3 is CASGGAGYNPIGLFF. For the CDR3, the DNA is TGTGCCAGCGGCGGGGCAGGGTACAACCCTATCGGACTGTTTTTT.

The chain is built from TRBV14 and TRBJ2-7; the D gene is possibly TRBD1 (6 bases). Trimming stripped 2 bases from V and 5 bases from J, with 22 bases between. This CDR3 has 17 amino acids. Per germline, CDR1 SGHDN and CDR2 FVKESK. The CDR3 sequence is CASSQWGSGGYVDEQYV. The CDR3 region has the DNA TGTGCCAGCAGCCAATGGGGGAGTGGGGGCTACGTTGACGAGCAGTACGTC.

The chain joins TRBV19 to TRBJ2-2; D gene ambiguous. Deletions cut 4 bases from V and 0 bases from J, with 9 bases between. The CDR3 totals 15 residues. Germline V gene data show CDR1 as LNHDA and CDR2 as SQIVND (reference sequence). CDR3 nucleotides: TGTGCCAGTAGTACGGTGACCACGAACACCGGGGAGCTGTTTTTT. This translates into CASSTVTTNTGELFF.

The chain is built from TRBV5-1 and TRBJ2-5; D not certain. Germline V gene lookup returns CDR1 SGHRS and CDR2 YFSETQ. The CDR3 contains 12 residues. The V and J ends lost 5 bases and 2 bases respectively, with 7 bases between them. The CDR3 sequence: CASRSQQETQYF. CDR3 nucleotides: TGCGCCAGCAGGTCACAGCAAGAGACCCAGTACTTC. The complete variable domain, with remaining parts taken from reference TRBV5-1 and TRBJ2-5, reads KAGVTQTPRYLIKTRGQQVTLSCSPISGHRSVSWYQQTPGQGLQFLFEYFSETQRNKGNFPGRFSGRQFSNSRSEMNVSTLELGDSALYLCASRSQQETQYFGPGTRLLVL.